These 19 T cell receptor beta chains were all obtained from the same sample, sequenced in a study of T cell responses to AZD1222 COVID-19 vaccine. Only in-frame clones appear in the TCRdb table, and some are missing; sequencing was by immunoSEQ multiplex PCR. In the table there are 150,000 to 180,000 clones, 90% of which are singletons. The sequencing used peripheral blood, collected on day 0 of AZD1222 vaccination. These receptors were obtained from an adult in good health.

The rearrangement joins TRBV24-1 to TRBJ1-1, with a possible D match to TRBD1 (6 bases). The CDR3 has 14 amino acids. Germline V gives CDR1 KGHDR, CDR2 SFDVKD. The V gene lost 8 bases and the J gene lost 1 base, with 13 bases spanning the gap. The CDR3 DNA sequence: TGTGCCACCACTAAGACAGGATCGAACACTGAAGCTTTCTTT. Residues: CATTKTGSNTEAFF.

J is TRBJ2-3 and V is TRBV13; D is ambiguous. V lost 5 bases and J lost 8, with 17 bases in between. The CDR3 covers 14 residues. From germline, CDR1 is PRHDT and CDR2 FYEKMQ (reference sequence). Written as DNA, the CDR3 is TGTGCCAGCAGCCCCCAGGAGACCCCGGGTACGCAGTATTTT. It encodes CASSPQETPGTQYF.

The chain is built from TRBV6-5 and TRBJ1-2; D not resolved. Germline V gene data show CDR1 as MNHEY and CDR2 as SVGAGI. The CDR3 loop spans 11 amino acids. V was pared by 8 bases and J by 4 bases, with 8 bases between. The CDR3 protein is CASSWVYGYTF. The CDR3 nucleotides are TGTGCCAGCTCCTGGGTCTATGGCTACACCTTC.

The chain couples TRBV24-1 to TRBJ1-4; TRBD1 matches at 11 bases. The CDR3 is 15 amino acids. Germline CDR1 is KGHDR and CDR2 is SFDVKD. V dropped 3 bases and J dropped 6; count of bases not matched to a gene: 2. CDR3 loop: CATSDPGQGDEKLFF. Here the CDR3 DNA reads TGTGCCACCAGTGATCCGGGACAGGGGGATGAAAAACTGTTTTTT.

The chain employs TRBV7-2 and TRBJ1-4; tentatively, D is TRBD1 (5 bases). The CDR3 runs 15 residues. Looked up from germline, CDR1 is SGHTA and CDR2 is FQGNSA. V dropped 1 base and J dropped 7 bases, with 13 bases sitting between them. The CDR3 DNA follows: TGTGCCAGCAGCTTAGACCACACGAGGGGTGAAAAACTGTTTTTT. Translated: CASSLDHTRGEKLFF.

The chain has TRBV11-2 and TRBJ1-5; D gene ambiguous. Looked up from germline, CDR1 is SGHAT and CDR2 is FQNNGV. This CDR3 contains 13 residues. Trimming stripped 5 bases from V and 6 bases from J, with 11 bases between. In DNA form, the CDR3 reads TGTGCCAGCAGCCCCCGTCGCGGTCAGCCCCAGCATTTT. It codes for CASSPRRGQPQHF.

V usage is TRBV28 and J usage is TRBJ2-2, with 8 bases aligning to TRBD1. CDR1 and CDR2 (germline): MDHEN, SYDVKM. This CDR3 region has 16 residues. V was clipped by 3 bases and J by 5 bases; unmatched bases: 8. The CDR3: CASSFRDRRYTGELFF. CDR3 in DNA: TGTGCCAGCAGTTTCAGGGACAGGCGATATACCGGGGAGCTGTTTTTT. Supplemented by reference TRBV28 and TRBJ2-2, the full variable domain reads DVKVTQSSRYLVKRTGEKVFLECVQDMDHENMFWYRQDPGLGLRLIYFSYDVKMKEKGDIPEGYSVSREKKERFSLILESASTNQTSMYLCASSFRDRRYTGELFFGEGSRLTVL.

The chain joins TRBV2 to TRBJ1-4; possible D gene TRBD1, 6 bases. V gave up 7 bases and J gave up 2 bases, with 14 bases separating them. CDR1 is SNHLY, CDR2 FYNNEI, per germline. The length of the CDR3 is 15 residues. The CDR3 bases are TGTGCCAGCAACAAGGGGGGTCTTACTAATGAAAAACTGTTTTTT. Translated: CASNKGGLTNEKLFF.

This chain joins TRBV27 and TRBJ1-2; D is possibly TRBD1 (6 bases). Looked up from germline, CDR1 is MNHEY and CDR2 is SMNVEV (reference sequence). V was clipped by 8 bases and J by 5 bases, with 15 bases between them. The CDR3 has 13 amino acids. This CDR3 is CASSPDRAYGYTF. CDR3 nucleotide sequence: TGTGCCAGCTCCCCGGACAGAGCTTATGGCTACACCTTC.

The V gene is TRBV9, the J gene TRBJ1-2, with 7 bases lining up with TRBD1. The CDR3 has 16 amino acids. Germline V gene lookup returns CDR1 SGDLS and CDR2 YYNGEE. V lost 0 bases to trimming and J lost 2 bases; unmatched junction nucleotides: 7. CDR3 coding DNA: TGTGCCAGCAGCGTAGGGGACAGCCTACGAAACTATGGCTACACCTTC. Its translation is CASSVGDSLRNYGYTF.

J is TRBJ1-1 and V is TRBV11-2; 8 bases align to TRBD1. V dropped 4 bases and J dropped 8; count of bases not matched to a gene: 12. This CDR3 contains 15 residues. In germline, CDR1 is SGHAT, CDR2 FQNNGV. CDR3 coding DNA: TGTGCCAGCAGCTCTGGACAGGGCCTTTTTCAAGAAGCTTTCTTT. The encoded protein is CASSSGQGLFQEAFF.

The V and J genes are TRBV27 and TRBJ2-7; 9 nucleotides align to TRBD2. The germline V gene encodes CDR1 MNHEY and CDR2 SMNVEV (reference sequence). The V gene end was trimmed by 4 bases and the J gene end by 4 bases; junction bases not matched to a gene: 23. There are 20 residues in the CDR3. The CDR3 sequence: CASSSLKGGLFAGGRYEQYF. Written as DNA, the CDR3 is TGTGCCAGCAGTTCGTTAAAGGGGGGGCTTTTCGCGGGAGGGCGTTACGAGCAGTACTTC.

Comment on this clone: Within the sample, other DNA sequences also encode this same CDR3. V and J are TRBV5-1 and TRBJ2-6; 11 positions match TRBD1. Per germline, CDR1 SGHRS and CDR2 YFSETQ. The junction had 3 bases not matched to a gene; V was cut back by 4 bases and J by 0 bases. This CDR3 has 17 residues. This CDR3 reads CASSLGTGGSGANVLTF. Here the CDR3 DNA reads TGCGCCAGCAGCCTGGGGACAGGGGGCTCTGGGGCCAACGTCCTGACTTTC.

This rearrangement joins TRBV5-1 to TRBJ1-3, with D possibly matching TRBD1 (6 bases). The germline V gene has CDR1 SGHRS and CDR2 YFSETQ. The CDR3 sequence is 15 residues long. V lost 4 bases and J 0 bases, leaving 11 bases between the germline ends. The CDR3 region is CASSPGGLSGNTIYF. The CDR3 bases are TGCGCCAGCAGCCCGGGGGGCCTCTCTGGAAACACCATATATTTT.

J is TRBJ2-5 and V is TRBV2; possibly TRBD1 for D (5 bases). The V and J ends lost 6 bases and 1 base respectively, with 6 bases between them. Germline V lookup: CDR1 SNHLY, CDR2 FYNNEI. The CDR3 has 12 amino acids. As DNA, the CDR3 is TGTGCCAGCAGCAGGGTCCAAGAGACCCAGTACTTC. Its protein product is CASSRVQETQYF.

The CDR3 bases are TGTGCCAGCAGTTACGGGACGGGTGGCGGGGAGCTGTTTTTT. As protein: CASSYGTGGGELFF. V gene TRBV6-5 combines with J gene TRBJ2-2; D could derive from TRBD1 or TRBD2 (5 bases each). The germline V gene encodes CDR1 MNHEY and CDR2 SVGAGI. This CDR3 has 14 amino acids. V was cut by 2 bases and J by 7 bases, with 11 bases left in between.

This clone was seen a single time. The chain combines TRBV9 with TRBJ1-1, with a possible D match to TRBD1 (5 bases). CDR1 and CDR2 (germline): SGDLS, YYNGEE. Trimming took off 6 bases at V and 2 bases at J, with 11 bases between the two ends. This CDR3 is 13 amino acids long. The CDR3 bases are TGTGCCAGCACACCCAGGGTAAACACTGAAGCTTTCTTT. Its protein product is CASTPRVNTEAFF. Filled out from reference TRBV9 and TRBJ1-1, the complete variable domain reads DSGVTQTPKHLITATGQRVTLRCSPRSGDLSVYWYQQSLDQGLQFLIQYYNGEERAKGNILERFSAQQFPDLHSELNLSSLELGDSALYFCASTPRVNTEAFFGQGTRLTVV.

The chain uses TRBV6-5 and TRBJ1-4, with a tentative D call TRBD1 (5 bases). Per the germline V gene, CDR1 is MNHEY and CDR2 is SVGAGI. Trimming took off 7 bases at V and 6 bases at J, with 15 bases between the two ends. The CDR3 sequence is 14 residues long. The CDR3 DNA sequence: TGTGCCAGCAAGGGGTTCGGCGCCCATGAAAAACTGTTTTTT. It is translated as CASKGFGAHEKLFF.

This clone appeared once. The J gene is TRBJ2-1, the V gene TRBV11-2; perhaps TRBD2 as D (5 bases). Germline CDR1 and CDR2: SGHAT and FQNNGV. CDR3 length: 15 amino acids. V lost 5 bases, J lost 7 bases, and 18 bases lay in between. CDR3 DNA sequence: TGTGCCAGCAGCCAAGGGCGGGTCACGGGGAATGAGCAGTTCTTC. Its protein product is CASSQGRVTGNEQFF.